Listed here is a single TCR beta chain. Source study methods: Cell counts per sample came from amplifying reference gene primers. Profiling relied on immunoSEQ multiplex PCR, and the TCRdb table lists in-frame clones only, not all of them. D and trimming come from the DNA, and the V and J calls and clone size come from that table. The table has some 88,000 clones, around 93% seen once; the top ten hold about 1.8%. This sample is drawn from a study of blood T cell repertoires in COVID-19. Overall study: Sites across the United States, Italy and Spain contributed samples from acute and convalescent COVID-19. PBMCs, B-cell-depleted T cells, or T cells were the source of the cDNA or gDNA that made up the material.

This CDR3 spans 14 amino acids. The ends were cut back, 3 bases at V and 1 base at J, with 10 bases in the middle. CDR1 SGHNT and CDR2 YYREEE come from the germline V gene (reference sequence). The sequence came from a human donor with active COVID-19. The donor label of this sample is uncertain. This sequence joins TRBV5-4 and TRBJ2-5; D might be TRBD1 (6 bases). The specimen sequenced was peripheral blood. In DNA form, the CDR3 reads TGTGCCAGCAGCTCCCGAGGGGGCCAAGAGACCCAGTACTTC. It specifies CASSSRGGQETQYF.